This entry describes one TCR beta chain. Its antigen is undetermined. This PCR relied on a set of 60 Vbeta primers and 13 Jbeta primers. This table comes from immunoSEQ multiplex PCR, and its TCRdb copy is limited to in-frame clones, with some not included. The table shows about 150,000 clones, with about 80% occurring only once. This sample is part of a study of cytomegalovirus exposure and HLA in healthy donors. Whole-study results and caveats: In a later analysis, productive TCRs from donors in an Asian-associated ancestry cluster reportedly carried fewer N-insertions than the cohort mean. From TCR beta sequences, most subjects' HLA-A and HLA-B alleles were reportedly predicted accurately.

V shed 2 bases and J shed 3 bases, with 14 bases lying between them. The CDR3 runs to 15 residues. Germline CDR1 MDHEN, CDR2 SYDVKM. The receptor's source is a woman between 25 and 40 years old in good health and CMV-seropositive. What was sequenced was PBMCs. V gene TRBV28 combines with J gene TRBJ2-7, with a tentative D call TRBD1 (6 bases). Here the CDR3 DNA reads TGTGCCAGCAGTTTAGGGTACGGGACAATCTACGAGCAGTACTTC. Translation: CASSLGYGTIYEQYF.